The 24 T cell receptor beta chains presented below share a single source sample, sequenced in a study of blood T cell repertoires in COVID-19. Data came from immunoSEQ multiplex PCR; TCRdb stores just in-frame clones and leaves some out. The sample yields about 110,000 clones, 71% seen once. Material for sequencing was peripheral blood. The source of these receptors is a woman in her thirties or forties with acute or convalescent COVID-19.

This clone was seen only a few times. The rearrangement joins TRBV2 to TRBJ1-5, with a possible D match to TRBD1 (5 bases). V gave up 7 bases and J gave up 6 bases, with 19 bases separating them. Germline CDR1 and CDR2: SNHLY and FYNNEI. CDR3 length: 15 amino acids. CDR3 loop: CASNDIGGVSQPQHF. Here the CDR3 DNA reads TGTGCCAGCAATGATATCGGGGGGGTCAGTCAGCCCCAGCATTTT.

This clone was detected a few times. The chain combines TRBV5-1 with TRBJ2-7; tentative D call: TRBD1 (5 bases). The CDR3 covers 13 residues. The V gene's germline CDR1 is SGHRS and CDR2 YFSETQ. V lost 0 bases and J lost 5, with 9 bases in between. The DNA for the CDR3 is TGCGCCAGCAGCTTGGCAGGGATCCACGAGCAGTACTTC. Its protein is CASSLAGIHEQYF.

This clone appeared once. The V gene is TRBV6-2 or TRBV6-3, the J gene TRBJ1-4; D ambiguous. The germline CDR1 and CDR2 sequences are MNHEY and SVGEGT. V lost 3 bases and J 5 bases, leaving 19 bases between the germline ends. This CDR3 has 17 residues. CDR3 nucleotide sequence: TGTGCCAGCAGTTATTCCCCCAGTTGGGGAGGAAATGAAAAACTGTTTTTT. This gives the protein CASSYSPSWGGNEKLFF.

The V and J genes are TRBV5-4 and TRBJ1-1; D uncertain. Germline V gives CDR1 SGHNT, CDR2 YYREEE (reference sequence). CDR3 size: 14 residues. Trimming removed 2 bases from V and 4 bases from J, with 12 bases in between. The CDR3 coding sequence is TGTGCCAGCAGCTTCCGAGGAAGGAGCACTGAAGCTTTCTTT. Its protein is CASSFRGRSTEAFF.

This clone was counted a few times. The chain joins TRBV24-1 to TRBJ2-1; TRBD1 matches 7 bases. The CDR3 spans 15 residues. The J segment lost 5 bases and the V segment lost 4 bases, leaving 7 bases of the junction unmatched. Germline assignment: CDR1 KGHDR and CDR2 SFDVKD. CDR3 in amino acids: CATSEQGLRHNEQFF. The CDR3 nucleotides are TGTGCCACCAGTGAACAGGGGCTGAGGCACAATGAGCAGTTCTTC.

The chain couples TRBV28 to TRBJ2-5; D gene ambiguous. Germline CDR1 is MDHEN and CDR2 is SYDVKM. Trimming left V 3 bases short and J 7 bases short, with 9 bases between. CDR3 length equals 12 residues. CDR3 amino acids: CASSLGSATQYF. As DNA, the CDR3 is TGTGCCAGCAGTTTGGGCTCCGCGACCCAGTACTTC.

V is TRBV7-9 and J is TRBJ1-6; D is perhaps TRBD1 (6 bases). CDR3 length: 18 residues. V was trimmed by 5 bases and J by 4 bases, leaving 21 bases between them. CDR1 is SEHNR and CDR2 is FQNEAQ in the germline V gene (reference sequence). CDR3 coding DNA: TGTGCCAGCAGCAAATCTCAGGGGCCAGGTGGATATAATTCACCCCTCCACTTT. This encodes CASSKSQGPGGYNSPLHF. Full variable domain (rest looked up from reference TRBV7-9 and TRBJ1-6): DTGVSQNPRHKITKRGQNVTFRCDPISEHNRLYWYRQTLGQGPEFLTYFQNEAQLEKSRLLSDRFSAERPKGSFSTLEIQRTEQGDSAMYLCASSKSQGPGGYNSPLHFGNGTRLTVT.

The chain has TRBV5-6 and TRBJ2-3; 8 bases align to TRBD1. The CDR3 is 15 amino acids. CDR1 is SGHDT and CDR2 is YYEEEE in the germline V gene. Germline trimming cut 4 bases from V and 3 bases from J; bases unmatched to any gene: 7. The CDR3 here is CASSLTGQGTDTQYF. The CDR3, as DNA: TGTGCCAGCAGCCTCACCGGACAGGGTACAGATACGCAGTATTTT.

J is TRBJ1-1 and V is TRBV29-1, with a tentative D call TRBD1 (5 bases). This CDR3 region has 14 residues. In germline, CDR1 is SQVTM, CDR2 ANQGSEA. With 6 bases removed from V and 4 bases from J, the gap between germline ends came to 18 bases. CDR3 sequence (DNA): TGCAGCGTGGAAAAAGGGGTGGTGGCCACTGAAGCTTTCTTT. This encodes CSVEKGVVATEAFF.

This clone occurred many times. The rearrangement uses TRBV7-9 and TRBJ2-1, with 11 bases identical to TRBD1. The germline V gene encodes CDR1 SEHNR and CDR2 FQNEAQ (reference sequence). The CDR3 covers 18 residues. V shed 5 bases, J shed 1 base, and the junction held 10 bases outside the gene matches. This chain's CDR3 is CASSPPPGTGGSYNEQFF. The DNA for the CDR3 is TGTGCCAGCAGCCCACCACCCGGGACAGGGGGTTCCTACAATGAGCAGTTCTTC.

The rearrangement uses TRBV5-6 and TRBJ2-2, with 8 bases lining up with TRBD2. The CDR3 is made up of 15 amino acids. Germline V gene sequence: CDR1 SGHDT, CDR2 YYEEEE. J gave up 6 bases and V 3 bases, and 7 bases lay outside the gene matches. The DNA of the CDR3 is TGTGCCAGCAGCTATCGAGCGGGGGTACCCGGGGAGCTGTTTTTT. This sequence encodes CASSYRAGVPGELFF. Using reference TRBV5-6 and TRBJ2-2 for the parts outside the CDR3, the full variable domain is DAGVTQSPTHLIKTRGQQVTLRCSPKSGHDTVSWYQQALGQGPQFIFQYYEEEERQRGNFPDRFSGHQFPNYSSELNVNALLLGDSALYLCASSYRAGVPGELFFGEGSRLTVL.

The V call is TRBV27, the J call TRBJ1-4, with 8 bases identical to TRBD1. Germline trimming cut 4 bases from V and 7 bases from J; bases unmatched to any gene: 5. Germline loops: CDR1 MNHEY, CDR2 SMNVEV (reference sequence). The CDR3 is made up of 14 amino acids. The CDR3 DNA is TGTGCCAGCAGTTCGACAGGGGCGGTTGAAAAACTGTTTTTT. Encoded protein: CASSSTGAVEKLFF.

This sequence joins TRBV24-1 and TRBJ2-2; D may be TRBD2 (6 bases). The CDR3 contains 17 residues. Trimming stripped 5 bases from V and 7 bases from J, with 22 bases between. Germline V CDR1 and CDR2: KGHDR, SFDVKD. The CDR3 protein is CATSAMGGSESSGELFF. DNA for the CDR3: TGTGCCACCAGTGCCATGGGGGGTTCTGAATCCAGCGGGGAGCTGTTTTTT.

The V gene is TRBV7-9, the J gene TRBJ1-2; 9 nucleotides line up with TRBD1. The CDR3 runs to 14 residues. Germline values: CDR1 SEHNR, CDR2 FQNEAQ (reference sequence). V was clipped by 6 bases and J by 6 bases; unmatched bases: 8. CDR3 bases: TGTGCCAGCAGACCAACAGGGGGCGCTGATGGCTACACCTTC. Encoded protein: CASRPTGGADGYTF. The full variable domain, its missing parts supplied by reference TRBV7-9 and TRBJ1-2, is DTGVSQNPRHKITKRGQNVTFRCDPISEHNRLYWYRQTLGQGPEFLTYFQNEAQLEKSRLLSDRFSAERPKGSFSTLEIQRTEQGDSAMYLCASRPTGGADGYTFGSGTRLTVV.

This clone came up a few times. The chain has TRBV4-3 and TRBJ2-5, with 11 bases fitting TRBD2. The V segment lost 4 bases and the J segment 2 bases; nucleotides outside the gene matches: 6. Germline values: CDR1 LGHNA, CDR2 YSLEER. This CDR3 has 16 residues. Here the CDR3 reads CASSRATSGVQETQYF. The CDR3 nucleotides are TGCGCCAGCAGCCGAGCGACTAGCGGGGTGCAAGAGACCCAGTACTTC.

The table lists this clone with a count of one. CDR3 bases: TGTGCCAGCAGCGCGGGAGGATTTCCCGGGGAGCTGTTTTTT. This gives the protein CASSAGGFPGELFF. The rearrangement links TRBV5-6 to TRBJ2-2; 8 bases align to TRBD2. V gave up 4 bases and J gave up 6 bases; unmatched junction bases: 5. The CDR3 consists of 14 residues. Germline V gives CDR1 SGHDT, CDR2 YYEEEE.

DNA of the CDR3: TGCGCCAGCAGCGGAGGGACTAGCGGGGGGACCTACGAGCAGTACTTC. Translating it yields CASSGGTSGGTYEQYF. The chain couples TRBV5-1 to TRBJ2-7, with 15 positions matching TRBD2. This CDR3 region has 16 residues. V shed 4 bases and J 2 bases; nucleotides not matched to a gene: 4. Germline V gene lookup returns CDR1 SGHRS and CDR2 YFSETQ.

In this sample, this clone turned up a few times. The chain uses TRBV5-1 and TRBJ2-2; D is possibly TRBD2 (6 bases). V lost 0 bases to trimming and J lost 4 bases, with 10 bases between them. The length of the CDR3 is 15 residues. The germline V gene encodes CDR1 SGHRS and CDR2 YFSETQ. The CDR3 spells CASSLELAGTGELFF. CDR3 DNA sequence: TGCGCCAGCAGCTTGGAACTAGCTGGCACCGGGGAGCTGTTTTTT.

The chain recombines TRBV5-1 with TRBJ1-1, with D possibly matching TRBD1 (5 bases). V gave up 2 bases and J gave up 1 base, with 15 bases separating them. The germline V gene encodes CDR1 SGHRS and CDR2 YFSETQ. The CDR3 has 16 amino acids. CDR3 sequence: CASSFFERGWNTEAFF. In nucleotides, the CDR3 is TGCGCCAGCAGCTTCTTCGAAAGGGGCTGGAACACTGAAGCTTTCTTT. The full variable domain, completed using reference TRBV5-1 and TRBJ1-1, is KAGVTQTPRYLIKTRGQQVTLSCSPISGHRSVSWYQQTPGQGLQFLFEYFSETQRNKGNFPGRFSGRQFSNSRSEMNVSTLELGDSALYLCASSFFERGWNTEAFFGQGTRLTVV.

This chain's CDR3 is CASSYLAGARHNEQFF. The CDR3 DNA is TGTGCCAGCAGTTACCTAGCGGGGGCCAGACACAATGAGCAGTTCTTC. V gene TRBV6-5 combines with J gene TRBJ2-1, with 10 bases matching TRBD2. Germline V CDR1 and CDR2: MNHEY, SVGAGI. After removal of 2 bases from V and 5 bases from J, the junction contained 6 bases not matched to a gene. The CDR3 runs to 16 residues.

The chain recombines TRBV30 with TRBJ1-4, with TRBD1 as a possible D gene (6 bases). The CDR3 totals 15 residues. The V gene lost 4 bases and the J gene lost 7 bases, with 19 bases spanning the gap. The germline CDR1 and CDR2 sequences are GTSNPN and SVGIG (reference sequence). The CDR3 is CAWTPPGARFEKLFF. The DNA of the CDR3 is TGTGCCTGGACACCCCCAGGGGCGAGGTTTGAAAAACTGTTTTTT. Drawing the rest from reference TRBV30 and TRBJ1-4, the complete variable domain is SQTIHQWPATLVQPVGSPLSLECTVEGTSNPNLYWYRQAAGRGLQLLFYSVGIGQISSEVPQNLSASRPQDRQFILSSKKLLLSDSGFYLCAWTPPGARFEKLFFGSGTQLSVL.

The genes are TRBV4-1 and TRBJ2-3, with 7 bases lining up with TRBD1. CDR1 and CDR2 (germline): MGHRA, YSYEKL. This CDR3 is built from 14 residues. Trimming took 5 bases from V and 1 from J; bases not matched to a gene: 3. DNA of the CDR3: TGCGCCAGCAGCAGTGGGACAGGCACAGATACGCAGTATTTT. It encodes CASSSGTGTDTQYF.

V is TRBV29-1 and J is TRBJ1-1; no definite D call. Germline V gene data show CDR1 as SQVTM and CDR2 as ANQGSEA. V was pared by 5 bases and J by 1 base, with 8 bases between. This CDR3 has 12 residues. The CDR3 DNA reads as TGCAGCGTTTGGAAGCGGAACACTGAAGCTTTCTTT. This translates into CSVWKRNTEAFF.

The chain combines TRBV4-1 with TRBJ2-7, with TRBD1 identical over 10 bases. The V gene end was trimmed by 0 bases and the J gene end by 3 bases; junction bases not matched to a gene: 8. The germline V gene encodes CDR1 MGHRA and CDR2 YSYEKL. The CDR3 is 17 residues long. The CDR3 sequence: CASSQDGSGQGNYEQYF. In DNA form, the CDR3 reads TGCGCCAGCAGCCAAGATGGTTCGGGACAGGGGAACTACGAGCAGTACTTC.